There are many counts of the clone carrying this TCR beta chain. This entry belongs to a study of T cells in Graves' hyperthyroidism and ophthalmopathy. This CDR3 comprises 13 residues. Trimming stripped 3 bases from V and 4 bases from J, with 6 bases between. CDR1 LNHDA and CDR2 SQIVND come from the germline V gene (reference sequence). The TCR beta CDR3 regions underwent amplification using RNA transcripts as the source. The HTBI primer set was used in a first-round RT-PCR of the TCR CDR3. TCRdb passed the multiplex PCR reads through MiXCR, listing each CDR3 protein once. The repertoire holds 350,000 or so distinct CDR3 sequences, with 15% to 20% as singletons.

Sequenced material: blood. This TCR was recovered from a woman aged 40 to 55 with Graves' ophthalmopathy. The V gene is TRBV19, the J gene TRBJ2-2; no firm D call. The CDR3 reads CASSIASTGELFF. CDR3 in DNA: TGTGCCAGTAGTATTGCGTCCACCGGGGAGCTGTTTTTT.